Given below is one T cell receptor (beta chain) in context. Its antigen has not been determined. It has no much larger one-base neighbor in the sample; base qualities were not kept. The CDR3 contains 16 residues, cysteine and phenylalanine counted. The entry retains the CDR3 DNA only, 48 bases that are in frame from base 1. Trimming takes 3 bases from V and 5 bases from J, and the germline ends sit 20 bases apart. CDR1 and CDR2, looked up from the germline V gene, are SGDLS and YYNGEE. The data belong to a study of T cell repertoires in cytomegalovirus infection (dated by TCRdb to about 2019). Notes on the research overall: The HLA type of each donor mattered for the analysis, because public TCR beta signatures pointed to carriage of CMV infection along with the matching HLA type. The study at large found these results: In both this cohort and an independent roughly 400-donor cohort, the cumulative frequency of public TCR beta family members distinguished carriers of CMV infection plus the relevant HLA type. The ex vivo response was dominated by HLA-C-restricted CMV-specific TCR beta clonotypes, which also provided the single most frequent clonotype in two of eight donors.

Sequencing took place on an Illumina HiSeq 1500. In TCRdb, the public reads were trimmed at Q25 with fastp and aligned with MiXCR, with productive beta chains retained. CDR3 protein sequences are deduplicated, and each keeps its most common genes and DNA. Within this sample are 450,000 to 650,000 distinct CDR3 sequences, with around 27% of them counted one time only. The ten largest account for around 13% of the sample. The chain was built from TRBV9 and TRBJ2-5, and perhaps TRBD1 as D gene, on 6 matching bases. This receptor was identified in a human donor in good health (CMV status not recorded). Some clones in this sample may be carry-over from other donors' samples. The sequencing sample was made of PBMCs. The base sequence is TGTGCCAGCAGCGCCCGGGACACCTTGATTCGGGAGACCCAGTACTTC. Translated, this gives CASSARDTLIRETQYF.